This record looks at one T cell receptor beta chain sequence and its context. These data originate in a study of blood T cell repertoires in COVID-19. V lost 4 bases, J lost 1 base, and 7 bases stayed unmatched. CDR1 is LNHDA, CDR2 SQIVND, per germline (reference sequence). This CDR3 has 15 residues. The protocol was immunoSEQ multiplex PCR, while the TCRdb copy is restricted to in-frame clones and leaves out a portion. The sample yields 350,000 to 450,000 clones, 90% to 95% seen once. V and J are TRBV19 and TRBJ2-7; 7 nucleotides agree with TRBD1. The sequence came from a woman in her forties who had been exposed to COVID-19. Material: PBMCs or T cells enriched from blood (not recorded which). DNA of the CDR3: TGTGCCAGTAGTACCCGGACAGGAGGATCCTACGAGCAGTACTTC. Its protein is CASSTRTGGSYEQYF.